These 8 T cell receptor beta chains were sequenced from one sample in a study of blood T cell repertoires in COVID-19 (dated by TCRdb to 2020 to 2022). Library preparation employed the immunoSEQ multiplex PCR assay. TCRdb holds this immuneACCESS table with in-frame rearrangements only. Some clones are missing; in checked studies, unresolved V genes explain under half, and the rest has no known cause. Recorded for this sample are about 250,000 clones; around 82% of them occurred a single time. The ten largest clones represent 4% to 6% of the sample. Sequenced: peripheral blood. The origin of the receptors is a woman older than 75 with active or convalescent COVID-19.

On this clone itself: The limits of the CDR3 on the DNA are not certain, so only TCRdb's listed CDR3 is given. The chain has TRBV28 and TRBJ1-4. Looked up from germline, CDR1 is MDHEN and CDR2 is SYDVKM. The CDR3 is 15 amino acids long, termini counted. Here the CDR3 reads CASSSSVTTNEKLFF.

This chain connects TRBV18 to TRBJ2-3; D uncertain. Looked up from germline, CDR1 is KGHSH and CDR2 is LQKENI. This CDR3 has 13 amino acids. V was clipped by 0 bases and J by 2 bases, with 3 bases between them. This CDR3 is CASSPPITDTQYF. The CDR3 bases are TGTGCCAGCTCACCACCTATCACAGATACGCAGTATTTT. The whole variable domain, filled in from reference TRBV18 and TRBJ2-3, reads NAGVMQNPRHLVRRRGQEARLRCSPMKGHSHVYWYRQLPEEGLKFMVYLQKENIIDESGMPKERFSAEFPKEGPSILRIQQVVRGDSAAYFCASSPPITDTQYFGPGTRLTVL.

The rearrangement joins TRBV19 to TRBJ1-2; 7 bases fit TRBD1. Trimming cost V 9 bases and J 5 bases; bases outside gene matches: 6. CDR1 and CDR2 (germline): LNHDA, SQIVND (reference sequence). This CDR3 region has 12 residues. The CDR3 bases are TGTGCCAGCAAAAAGGGACAGTATGGCTACACCTTC. This codes for CASKKGQYGYTF. The variable domain in full, completed from reference TRBV19 and TRBJ1-2, reads DGGITQSPKYLFRKEGQNVTLSCEQNLNHDAMYWYRQDPGQGLRLIYYSQIVNDFQKGDIAEGYSVSREKKESFPLTVTSAQKNPTAFYLCASKKGQYGYTFGSGTRLTVV.

This clone was seen only a few times. This sequence joins TRBV24-1 and TRBJ1-4; D unclear. Germline V gives CDR1 KGHDR, CDR2 SFDVKD. This CDR3 has 15 residues. V was trimmed by 4 bases and J by 7 bases, leaving 15 bases between them. CDR3 in DNA: TGTGCCACCAGTGACCCCGCGGGGTCCGGTGAAAAACTGTTTTTT. As protein: CATSDPAGSGEKLFF.

The chain has TRBV19 and TRBJ2-2, with TRBD2 as a possible D gene (5 bases). Germline V gene lookup returns CDR1 LNHDA and CDR2 SQIVND (reference sequence). Trimming removed 4 bases from V and 7 bases from J, with 16 bases in between. The CDR3 spans 15 residues. The CDR3 here is CASSRLGEKDGELFF. The CDR3 coding sequence is TGTGCCAGTAGTAGGCTCGGGGAGAAGGACGGGGAGCTGTTTTTT.

The rearrangement uses TRBV7-9 and TRBJ2-2, with TRBD1 identical over 11 bases. The junction had 2 bases not matched to a gene; V was cut back by 4 bases and J by 4 bases. The CDR3 runs 15 residues. CDR1 and CDR2 (germline): SEHNR, FQNEAQ (reference sequence). CDR3 DNA sequence: TGTGCCAGCAGCTGGGGGACAGGGGGCACCGGGGAGCTGTTTTTT. Protein product: CASSWGTGGTGELFF.

This clone was counted a few times. The CDR3 reads CASSPNRGPYEQYF. CDR3 bases: TGTGCCAGCAGTCCGAACAGGGGGCCCTACGAGCAGTACTTC. The chain joins TRBV28 to TRBJ2-7; 9 nucleotides line up with TRBD1. J lost 2 bases, V lost 5 bases, and 4 bases had no gene match. CDR3 length: 14 residues. Germline CDR1 is MDHEN and CDR2 is SYDVKM.

The rearrangement links TRBV6-2 or TRBV6-3 to TRBJ1-2, with D perhaps TRBD1 (6 bases). Germline assignment: CDR1 MNHEY and CDR2 SVGEGT. Trimming took off 5 bases at V and 2 bases at J, with 27 bases between the two ends. The length of the CDR3 is 19 residues. The CDR3 DNA is TGTGCCAGCAGTGGACCAATGGGGGGGCGCCCCCTACAGAACTATGGCTACACCTTC. Translation: CASSGPMGGRPLQNYGYTF.